One and the same sample provided the 18 T cell receptor beta chains below, sequenced in a study of control samples from healthy donors and cancer patients. Profiling relied on immunoSEQ multiplex PCR, and the TCRdb table lists in-frame clones only, not all of them. Of 130,000 to 150,000 clones detected, roughly 90% appear once; the ten largest clones hold roughly 5%. Sequencing used blood. These receptors were obtained from a man aged 25-45 years in good health.

CDR3 nucleotides: TGTGCCAGCTCACCCGCCTCTCTTTTCGCCTACGAGCAGTACTTC. Encoded protein: CASSPASLFAYEQYF. This chain links TRBV18 with TRBJ2-7, with D uncertain. Trimming took off 3 bases at V and 2 bases at J, with 14 bases between the two ends. The CDR3 runs 15 residues. CDR1 and CDR2 (germline): KGHSH, LQKENI.

This clone was recorded once. V and J are TRBV24-1 and TRBJ2-7; the D gene is possibly TRBD2 (6 bases). The CDR3 spans 14 residues. The V end was cut by 4 bases, the J end by 3 bases, with 12 bases between. CDR1 is KGHDR, CDR2 SFDVKD, per germline. In DNA, the CDR3 is TGTGCCACCAGTGACCCGGGGAGGAACTACGAGCAGTACTTC. Its protein is CATSDPGRNYEQYF.

The chain uses TRBV6-5 and TRBJ1-2; D is ambiguous. This CDR3 comprises 15 residues. In germline, CDR1 is MNHEY, CDR2 SVGAGI. Trimming left V 6 bases short and J 4 bases short, with 18 bases between. CDR3 in DNA: TGTGCCAGCAGCTCTACCGGACCCGTGACCTATGGCTACACCTTC. Protein: CASSSTGPVTYGYTF.

The rearrangement links TRBV7-2 to TRBJ1-2, with D uncertain. The germline V and J ends were trimmed by 4 bases and 0 bases, with 18 bases remaining between them. The CDR3 spans 17 residues. Looked up from germline, CDR1 is SGHTA and CDR2 is FQGNSA. CDR3 residues: CASSSRTSYLPNYGYTF. CDR3 DNA sequence: TGTGCCAGCAGCTCTCGGACCTCCTATCTACCTAACTATGGCTACACCTTC.

The chain couples TRBV5-1 to TRBJ2-1; D may match TRBD1 or TRBD2 (5 bases each). CDR3 length: 15 amino acids. The V end lost 0 bases, the J end lost 7 bases, and 14 bases lay between the germline ends. Germline CDR1 and CDR2: SGHRS and YFSETQ. The CDR3 region has the DNA TGCGCCAGCAGCTTGGGGGACGTGCTGTGGAATGAGCAGTTCTTC. This sequence encodes CASSLGDVLWNEQFF.

The chain joins TRBV10-3 to TRBJ2-7; weak D call: TRBD2 (5 bases). The CDR3 length is 15 residues. V was clipped by 4 bases and J by 4 bases, with 17 bases between them. Germline V lookup: CDR1 ENHRY, CDR2 SYGVKD. The CDR3 DNA reads TGTGCCATCAGTGCACGGGAAAGAGCTAAGTACGAGCAGTACTTC. It translates to CAISARERAKYEQYF.

Details on this clone: Other nucleotide sequences in the sample specify the same CDR3. The chain has TRBV27 and TRBJ2-7; 7 positions match TRBD1. The CDR3 contains 15 residues. V was clipped by 6 bases and J by 2 bases; unmatched bases: 10. CDR1 is MNHEY and CDR2 is SMNVEV in the germline V gene (reference sequence). The CDR3 DNA follows: TGTGCCAGCAGAACAACACCGGGACAGACCTACGAGCAGTACTTC. Translated, it gives CASRTTPGQTYEQYF.

CDR3 region: CASSLEPAPMTNYGYTF. The CDR3 bases are TGTGCCAGCAGCTTGGAACCGGCTCCAATGACTAACTATGGCTACACCTTC. The rearrangement joins TRBV5-5 to TRBJ1-2, with D uncertain. Germline V gene lookup returns CDR1 SGHKS and CDR2 YYEKEE (reference sequence). Trimming stripped 0 bases from V and 0 bases from J, with 15 bases between. The CDR3 extends over 17 amino acids.

As regards this clone: Compared with germline, one end of the junction differs, possibly owing to a read error. The genes are TRBV7-7 and TRBJ2-5, with 14 bases identical to TRBD2. Germline V gene data show CDR1 as SSHAT and CDR2 as FNYEAQ (reference sequence). The CDR3 is 17 amino acids. CDR3 nucleotide sequence: TGTGCTAGCAGCTCAGGACTAGCGGGAGGAGTAGGAGAGACCCAGTACTTC. Translating gives CASSSGLAGGVGETQYF. The full variable domain, rest sourced from reference TRBV7-7 and TRBJ2-5, is GAGVSQSPRYKVTKRGQDVTLRCDPISSHATLYWYQQALGQGPEFLTYFNYEAQPDKSGLPSDRFSAERPEGSISTLTIQRTEQRDSAMYRCASSSGLAGGVGETQYFGPGTRLLVL.

The chain is built from TRBV11-3 and TRBJ2-2; D gene unclear. CDR1 and CDR2 from the germline V gene are SGHNT and YENEEA. This CDR3 region has 15 residues. The germline V and J ends were trimmed by 5 bases and 1 base, with 11 bases remaining between them. CDR3 nucleotides: TGTGCCAGCAGCAGACCAGAGGAGAACACCGGGGAGCTGTTTTTT. This encodes CASSRPEENTGELFF.

J is TRBJ2-1 and V is TRBV5-1; maybe TRBD2 (5 bases). Trimming took 0 bases from V and 7 from J, leaving 14 bases between them. CDR1 and CDR2 from the germline V gene are SGHRS and YFSETQ. This CDR3 contains 15 residues. CDR3 protein: CASSLVVGVGNEQFF. CDR3 sequence (DNA): TGCGCCAGCAGCTTGGTGGTCGGGGTCGGGAATGAGCAGTTCTTC.

The genes are TRBV18 and TRBJ1-1, with D unresolved. The V gene lost 4 bases and the J gene lost 0 bases, with 12 bases spanning the gap. Per the germline V gene, CDR1 is KGHSH and CDR2 is LQKENI. The CDR3 extends over 15 amino acids. CDR3 sequence reads: CASSLGRIMNTEAFF. The CDR3 nucleotides read TGTGCCAGCTCACTCGGACGTATCATGAACACTGAAGCTTTCTTT.

This chain connects TRBV6-5 to TRBJ2-2; 7 bases align to TRBD2. V gave up 0 bases and J gave up 7 bases; unmatched junction bases: 5. This CDR3 contains 15 residues. The germline gives CDR1 MNHEY, CDR2 SVGAGI. CDR3: CASSYSWLAVGELFF. Here the CDR3 DNA reads TGTGCCAGCAGTTACTCCTGGCTAGCGGTCGGGGAGCTGTTTTTT.

V and J are TRBV29-1 and TRBJ2-1; 7 nucleotides line up with TRBD1. The CDR3 covers 16 residues. Germline assignment: CDR1 SQVTM and CDR2 ANQGSEA. The junction had 8 bases not matched to a gene; V was cut back by 2 bases and J by 1 base. The DNA of the CDR3 is TGCAGCGTTGAAATGAGGGGGCGCGGGTCCTACAATGAGCAGTTCTTC. This codes for CSVEMRGRGSYNEQFF.

The chain uses TRBV27 and TRBJ2-7, with D possibly being TRBD1 or TRBD2 (5 bases each). Trimming cost V 2 bases and J 1 base, with 9 bases left between them. Germline assignment: CDR1 MNHEY and CDR2 SMNVEV (reference sequence). This CDR3 spans 14 amino acids. CDR3 DNA: TGTGCCAGCAGTTTAGAGAGGGGTTCCTACGAGCAGTACTTC. Encoded protein: CASSLERGSYEQYF.

The chain links TRBV4-2 to TRBJ2-3; D tentatively reads TRBD1 or TRBD2 (6 bases each). V was shortened by 0 bases and J by 8 bases, with 15 bases between the two germline ends. In germline, CDR1 is LGHNA, CDR2 YNFKEQ. CDR3 length: 15 amino acids. The DNA of the CDR3 is TGTGCCAGCAGCCAAGAAGCCGGGGGCCTTGCTACGCAGTATTTT. Translated: CASSQEAGGLATQYF.

The chain is built from TRBV5-6 and TRBJ1-1; 7 nucleotides align to TRBD1. Germline CDR1 SGHDT, CDR2 YYEEEE. This CDR3 has 15 amino acids. V trimming: 4 bases; J trimming: 1 base; junction bases outside the gene matches: 7. CDR3 sequence (DNA): TGTGCCAGCAGCGTGTACAGGGGAAGGAACACTGAAGCTTTCTTT. Protein sequence: CASSVYRGRNTEAFF.

This rearrangement joins TRBV5-8 to TRBJ1-5; 7 nucleotides agree with TRBD1. From germline, CDR1 is SGHTS and CDR2 YDEGEE. This CDR3 is 17 amino acids long. With V trimmed by 0 bases and J by 7 bases, 13 bases remained unmatched. CDR3 sequence (DNA): TGTGCCAGCAGCTTGGCCCCAGGGGGGGTAAGTCGCCAGCCCCAGCATTTT. Amino acids: CASSLAPGGVSRQPQHF.